Included here is one TCR beta chain sequence, with context. Its antigen is currently unknown. Sequencing of TCR beta covered CD8+ and CD4+ T cells obtained from blood. Negative isolation yielded the CD8+ and CD4+ T cells, while FACS enriched the TEMRA cells. The data stem from a study of CD8 T cells in Susac syndrome. Study outcomes and limitations: As the study acknowledged, the number of individuals in its TCR sequencing and HLA analysis was relatively small.

The germline gives CDR1 LGHNA, CDR2 YSLEER. Trimming took 4 bases from V and 6 from J; bases not matched to a gene: 6. This CDR3 region has 14 residues. RNA, at about 0.45 to 1 ug, was reverse transcribed with random hexamers. Amplification of TCR beta CDR3 by immunoSEQ multiplex PCR spanned 54 Vbeta and 13 Jbeta. TCRdb used MiXCR to reprocess the immunoSEQ multiplex PCR reads, holding one entry per CDR3 protein. The sample includes under 200,000 distinct CDR3 sequences, 85% to 95% of them seen just once. V and J are TRBV4-3 and TRBJ1-2; 9 bases fit TRBD1. Sequenced material: CD4+ T cells from PBMCs. This receptor was identified in a human donor in good health. This CDR3 reads CASSRDRADDGYTF. The CDR3 nucleotides are TGCGCCAGCAGCCGGGACAGGGCGGATGATGGCTACACCTTC.